This T cell receptor (beta chain) comes out of a study of vaccination and CD4 T cells after COVID-19. Whole-study context: Stimulation of cells relied on overlapping spike peptides derived from SARS-CoV-2, HCoV-NL63, HCoV-OC43 and HCoV-229E.

Findings of the study overall: In convalescent patients, a median around 87% of post-vaccine SARS-CoV-2-reactive clones appeared only after vaccination.

Germline values: CDR1 SGHVS, CDR2 FNYEAQ. V shed 5 bases and J 0 bases; nucleotides not matched to a gene: 7. There are 16 residues in the CDR3. Details on this clonotype: Its specificity is not known.

This sample's treatment: 10-day PBMC culture with coronavirus spike peptide pools or control peptides (ViraFEST assay). The Oncomine TCR Beta short-read assay sequenced DNA from cultured CD4+ T cells. Extraction of genomic DNA was performed on cultured CD4+ T cells. TCRdb reprocessed the PCR reads via MiXCR and lists one record per CDR3 protein. The top ten clones hold less than 7% of a sample with 15,000 to 20,000 distinct CDR3 sequences, less than 85% of them seen once. The sequence was collected from a human donor who had recovered from COVID-19. The source material was CD4+ T cells from blood, cultured in vitro. This chain connects TRBV7-6 to TRBJ1-1, with 9 bases aligning to TRBD1. In DNA form, the CDR3 reads TGTGCCAGCAGCCCCCGGACAGGGGCCTTGAACACTGAAGCTTTCTTT. This codes for CASSPRTGALNTEAFF.